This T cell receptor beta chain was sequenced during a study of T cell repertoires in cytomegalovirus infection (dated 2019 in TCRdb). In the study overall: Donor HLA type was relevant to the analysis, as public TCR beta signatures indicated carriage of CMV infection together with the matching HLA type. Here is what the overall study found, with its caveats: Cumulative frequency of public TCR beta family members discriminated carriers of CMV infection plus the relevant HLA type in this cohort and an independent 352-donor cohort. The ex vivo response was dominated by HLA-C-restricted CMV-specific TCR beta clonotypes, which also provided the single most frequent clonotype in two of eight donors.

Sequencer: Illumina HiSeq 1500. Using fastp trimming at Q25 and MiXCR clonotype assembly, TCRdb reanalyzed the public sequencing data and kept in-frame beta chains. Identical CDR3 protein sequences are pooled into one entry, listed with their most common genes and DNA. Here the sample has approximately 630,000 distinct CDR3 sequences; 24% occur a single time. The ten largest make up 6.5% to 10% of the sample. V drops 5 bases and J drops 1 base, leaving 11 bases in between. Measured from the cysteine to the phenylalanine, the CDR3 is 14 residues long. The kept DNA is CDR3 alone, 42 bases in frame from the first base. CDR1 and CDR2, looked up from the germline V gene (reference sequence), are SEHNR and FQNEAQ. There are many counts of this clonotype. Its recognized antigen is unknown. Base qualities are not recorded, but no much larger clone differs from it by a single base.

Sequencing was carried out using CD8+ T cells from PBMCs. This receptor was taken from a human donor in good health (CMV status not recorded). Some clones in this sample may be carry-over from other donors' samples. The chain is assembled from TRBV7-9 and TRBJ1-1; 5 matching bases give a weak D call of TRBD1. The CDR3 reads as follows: CASSPGLPNTEAFF. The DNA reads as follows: TGTGCCAGCAGCCCGGGACTCCCGAACACTGAAGCTTTCTTT.